Included here is one T cell receptor (beta chain) sequence, with context. The antigen is unknown. Assay used: immunoSEQ multiplex PCR; TCRdb lists only in-frame clones, some missing. The table has around 100,000 clones, 75% to 90% seen once. This CDR3 is built from 15 residues. Trimming took off 11 bases at V and 11 bases at J, with 27 bases between the two ends. Germline loops: CDR1 LNHDA, CDR2 SQIVND (reference sequence). The data are from a study of identifying expanded T cells in peripheral blood. The study's findings and limits: About 1.2 clones differed between technical replicates, versus around 15 and 19 over time. Clone count variance between roughly 2-week samples rose with total template count.

During the collection period, no donor immune events like infections were recorded. The source is a person aged 18 to 75 in good health. Source material: blood. The chain joins TRBV19 to TRBJ1-4, with no clear D. The CDR3 nucleotides read TGTGCCTCCAAGGCCGGTGGGCAGCCGTCCGGGAAACTGTTTTTT. The encoded protein is CASKAGGQPSGKLFF.